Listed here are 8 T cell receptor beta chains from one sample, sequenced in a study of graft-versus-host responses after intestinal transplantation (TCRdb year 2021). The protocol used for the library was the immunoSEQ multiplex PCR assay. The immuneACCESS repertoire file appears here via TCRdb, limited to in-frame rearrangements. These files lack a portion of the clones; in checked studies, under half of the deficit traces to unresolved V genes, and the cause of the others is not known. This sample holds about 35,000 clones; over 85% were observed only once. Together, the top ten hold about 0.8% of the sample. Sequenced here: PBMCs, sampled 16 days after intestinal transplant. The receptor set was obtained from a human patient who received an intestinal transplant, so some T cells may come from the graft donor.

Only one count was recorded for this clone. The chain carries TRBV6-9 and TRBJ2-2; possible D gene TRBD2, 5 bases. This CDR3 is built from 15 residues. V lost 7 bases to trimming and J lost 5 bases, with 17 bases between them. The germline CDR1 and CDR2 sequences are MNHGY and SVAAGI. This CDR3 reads CASTGLPKRTGELFF. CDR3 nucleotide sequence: TGTGCCAGCACCGGACTTCCCAAAAGGACCGGGGAGCTGTTTTTT.

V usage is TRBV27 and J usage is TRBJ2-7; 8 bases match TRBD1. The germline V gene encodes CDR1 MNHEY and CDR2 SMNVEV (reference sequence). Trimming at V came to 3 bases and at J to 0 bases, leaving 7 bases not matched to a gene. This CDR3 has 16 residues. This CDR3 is CASSFLQGEGSYEQYF. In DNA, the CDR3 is TGTGCCAGCAGTTTCCTACAGGGGGAAGGCTCCTACGAGCAGTACTTC.

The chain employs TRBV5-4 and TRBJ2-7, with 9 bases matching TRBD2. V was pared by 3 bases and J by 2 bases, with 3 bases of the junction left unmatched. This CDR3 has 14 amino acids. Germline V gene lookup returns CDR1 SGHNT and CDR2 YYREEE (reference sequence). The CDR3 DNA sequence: TGTGCCAGCAGCTCCGGGACTAGCACCTACGAGCAGTACTTC. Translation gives CASSSGTSTYEQYF.

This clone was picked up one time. CDR3 residues: CASSQVAPPGLYEQYF. The DNA for the CDR3 is TGCGCCAGCAGCCAAGTTGCACCGCCGGGGTTATACGAGCAGTACTTC. This sequence joins TRBV4-3 and TRBJ2-7; the D gene is possibly TRBD2 (5 bases). Germline lookup yields CDR1 LGHNA and CDR2 YSLEER. This CDR3 comprises 16 residues. V lost 1 base and J lost 4, with 17 bases in between.

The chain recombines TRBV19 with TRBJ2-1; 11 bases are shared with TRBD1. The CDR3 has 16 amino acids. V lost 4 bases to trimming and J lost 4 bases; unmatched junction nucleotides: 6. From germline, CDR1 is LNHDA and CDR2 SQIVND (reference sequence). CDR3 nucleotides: TGTGCCAGTAGTACGGGACAGGGGGGACCTTACAATGAGCAGTTCTTC. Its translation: CASSTGQGGPYNEQFF.

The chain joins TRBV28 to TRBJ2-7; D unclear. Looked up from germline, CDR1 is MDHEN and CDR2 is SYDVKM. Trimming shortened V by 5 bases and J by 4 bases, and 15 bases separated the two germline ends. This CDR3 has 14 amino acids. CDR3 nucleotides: TGTGCCAGCAGTGGTGTGGGGTCACCTTACGAGCAGTACTTC. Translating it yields CASSGVGSPYEQYF. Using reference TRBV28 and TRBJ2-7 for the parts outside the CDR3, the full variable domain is DVKVTQSSRYLVKRTGEKVFLECVQDMDHENMFWYRQDPGLGLRLIYFSYDVKMKEKGDIPEGYSVSREKKERFSLILESASTNQTSMYLCASSGVGSPYEQYFGPGTRLTVT.

CDR3 coding DNA: TGTGCCAGCAGTTTCAACAGTTACGAGCAGTACTTC. Amino acid sequence: CASSFNSYEQYF. The chain uses TRBV28 and TRBJ2-7; no reliable D call. This CDR3 comprises 12 residues. Trimming cost V 3 bases and J 4 bases, with 7 bases left between them. CDR1 is MDHEN and CDR2 is SYDVKM in the germline V gene.

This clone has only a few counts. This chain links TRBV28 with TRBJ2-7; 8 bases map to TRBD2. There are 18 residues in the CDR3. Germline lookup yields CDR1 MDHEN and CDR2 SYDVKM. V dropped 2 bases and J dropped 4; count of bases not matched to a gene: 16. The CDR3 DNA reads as TGTGCCAGCAGTTTACCGTCCTTTAGCGGGGCTAGGTTGTACGAGCAGTACTTC. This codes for CASSLPSFSGARLYEQYF.